The 28 T cell receptor beta chains below all came from one sample that was sequenced in a study of T cell repertoires in cytomegalovirus infection. One entry per CDR3 protein results from TCRdb running MiXCR on the reads. The data show approximately 140,000 distinct CDR3 sequences, with about 10% seen just once and over 9% held by the top ten. What was sequenced was PBMCs. All receptors come from a human donor in good health (CMV status not recorded). Some clones in this sample may be carry-over from other donors' samples.

This clonotype was recorded at least ten times. This chain connects TRBV6-5 to TRBJ2-7; 9 nucleotides agree with TRBD1. CDR1 is MNHEY and CDR2 is SVGAGI in the germline V gene. The V gene end was trimmed by 7 bases and the J gene end by 5 bases; junction bases not matched to a gene: 12. CDR3 size: 15 residues. CDR3 DNA: TGTGCCAGCAAGCGCCGGGACAGGGTGTCTCACGAGCAGTACTTC. Translated, it gives CASKRRDRVSHEQYF.

This chain links TRBV20-1 with TRBJ1-4; D possibly corresponds to TRBD1 (5 bases). The CDR3 runs 16 residues. Per the germline V gene, CDR1 is DFQATT and CDR2 is SNEGSKA (reference sequence). Between the trimmed V and J ends, which lost 2 bases and 0 bases, there was a span of 13 bases. As DNA, the CDR3 is TGCAGTGCTAGAATGCCGGGGACCGCAACTAATGAAAAACTGTTTTTT. Translating gives CSARMPGTATNEKLFF.

The J gene is TRBJ2-7, the V gene TRBV28, with D perhaps matching TRBD1 (5 bases). This CDR3 spans 13 amino acids. CDR1 is MDHEN and CDR2 is SYDVKM in the germline V gene. V dropped 2 bases and J dropped 2 bases, with 7 bases sitting between them. The CDR3 region is CASSLTDTYEQYF. The CDR3 DNA follows: TGTGCCAGCAGTTTAACGGACACCTACGAGCAGTACTTC.

This clonotype was counted a few times. The CDR3 spells CASSGDRAPQYF. For the CDR3, the DNA is TGTGCCAGCAGTGGGGACAGGGCGCCTCAGTACTTC. V and J are TRBV28 and TRBJ2-5; TRBD1 matches 9 bases. Per germline, CDR1 MDHEN and CDR2 SYDVKM. After removal of 5 bases from V and 11 bases from J, the junction contained 6 bases not matched to a gene. The CDR3 has 12 amino acids.

This clonotype occurred many times. CDR3 in DNA: TGTGCCAGCAGTCCGCACCGCCCGAACACTGAAGCTTTCTTT. This translates into CASSPHRPNTEAFF. This chain connects TRBV28 to TRBJ1-1; D unclear. Germline assignment: CDR1 MDHEN and CDR2 SYDVKM. Trimming took off 5 bases at V and 1 base at J, with 11 bases between the two ends. The CDR3 is made up of 14 amino acids.

The chain joins TRBV29-1 to TRBJ2-7; TRBD1 matches at 9 bases. The germline gives CDR1 SQVTM, CDR2 ANQGSEA. With 6 bases clipped from V and 1 base from J, the junction kept 7 bases outside the gene matches. This CDR3 has 14 amino acids. CDR3 region: CSVSGGTGSYEQYF. CDR3 DNA: TGCAGCGTCTCCGGGGGGACAGGGTCCTACGAGCAGTACTTC.

This clonotype was recorded at least ten times. The chain combines TRBV27 with TRBJ2-5; no firm D call. Trimming removed 5 bases from V and 2 bases from J, with 9 bases in between. The germline gives CDR1 MNHEY, CDR2 SMNVEV (reference sequence). This CDR3 has 13 residues. The CDR3 spells CASSHRGQETQYF. Written as DNA, the CDR3 is TGTGCCAGCAGTCATAGAGGTCAAGAGACCCAGTACTTC.

The chain is built from TRBV2 and TRBJ1-6; D remains ambiguous. Germline V gene sequence: CDR1 SNHLY, CDR2 FYNNEI. Trimming shortened V by 4 bases and J by 7 bases, and 2 bases separated the two germline ends. This CDR3 contains 11 residues. The CDR3 nucleotides read TGTGCCAGCAGTGCGAATTCACCCCTCCACTTT. Its protein product is CASSANSPLHF.

This clonotype was seen ten or more times. V gene TRBV7-2 combines with J gene TRBJ1-1; D is uncertain. The CDR3 loop spans 13 amino acids. V was clipped by 5 bases and J by 0 bases, with 7 bases between them. From germline, CDR1 is SGHTA and CDR2 FQGNSA. The CDR3 DNA is TGTGCCAGCAGCCCTGGGATGAACACTGAAGCTTTCTTT. As protein: CASSPGMNTEAFF.

Many counts were recorded for this clonotype. The genes are TRBV11-2 and TRBJ2-7, with 8 positions matching TRBD1. The CDR3 totals 14 residues. Unmatched junction bases numbered 4, after V lost 5 bases and J lost 1 base. Germline values: CDR1 SGHAT, CDR2 FQNNGV. CDR3 in DNA: TGTGCCAGCAGCCCACAGGGGGGATCCTACGAGCAGTACTTC. Translation: CASSPQGGSYEQYF. Supplemented by reference TRBV11-2 and TRBJ2-7, the full variable domain reads EAGVAQSPRYKIIEKRQSVAFWCNPISGHATLYWYQQILGQGPKLLIQFQNNGVVDDSQLPKDRFSAERLKGVDSTLKIQPAKLEDSAVYLCASSPQGGSYEQYFGPGTRLTVT.

In this sample, this clonotype turned up many times. The chain recombines TRBV7-3 with TRBJ2-7; maybe TRBD1 (6 bases). V lost 5 bases, J lost 0 bases, and 8 bases lay in between. Germline V lookup: CDR1 SGHTA, CDR2 FQGTGA. This CDR3 is built from 13 residues. As DNA, the CDR3 is TGTGCCAGCAGCCGGGACAACTCCTACGAGCAGTACTTC. This sequence encodes CASSRDNSYEQYF.

In its sample, this clonotype was seen many times. The chain employs TRBV28 and TRBJ1-3; TRBD1 might be the D (6 bases). Germline lookup yields CDR1 MDHEN and CDR2 SYDVKM. Trimming shortened V by 5 bases and J by 0 bases, and 11 bases separated the two germline ends. The CDR3 is 15 residues long. The CDR3 nucleotides read TGTGCCAGCAGTCCGGGACACCTCTCTGGAAACACCATATATTTT. Amino acid sequence: CASSPGHLSGNTIYF. Drawing the rest from reference TRBV28 and TRBJ1-3, the complete variable domain is DVKVTQSSRYLVKRTGEKVFLECVQDMDHENMFWYRQDPGLGLRLIYFSYDVKMKEKGDIPEGYSVSREKKERFSLILESASTNQTSMYLCASSPGHLSGNTIYFGEGSWLTVV.

Of note for this clonotype: A much larger clone sits a single nucleotide away, making a read error possible. The rearrangement links TRBV20-1 to TRBJ1-1, with 7 bases fitting TRBD1. From germline, CDR1 is DFQATT and CDR2 SNEGSKA (reference sequence). The CDR3 extends over 13 amino acids. V lost 6 bases, J lost 11 bases, and 15 bases stayed unmatched. The CDR3 DNA sequence: TGCAGTGCCTTTTTACAGGGGTCGCGTCATGCTTTCTTT. Translated, it gives CSAFLQGSRHAFF.

A word on this clonotype: A single base separates this from a much larger clone, so it may be a read error. The V and J genes are TRBV12-3 or TRBV12-4 and TRBJ2-1, with 7 positions matching TRBD2. The CDR3 totals 19 residues. CDR3 DNA sequence: TGTGCCAGCAGTCCGCCATGGGGTCGCGGGGGAAGGGCATTGGGTGAGAAGTTCTTC. This gives the protein CASSPPWGRGGRALGEKFF.

This clonotype was recorded many times. The rearrangement uses TRBV7-8 and TRBJ2-3, with 10 positions matching TRBD1. The CDR3 totals 14 residues. The V and J ends lost 5 bases and 4 bases, in that order; junction bases with no gene match: 3. Per germline, CDR1 SGHVS and CDR2 FQNEAQ. The DNA for the CDR3 is TGTGCCAGCAGCATCGGGACAGGGGCAGATACGCAGTATTTT. Translation: CASSIGTGADTQYF. The full variable domain, with the rest looked up from reference TRBV7-8 and TRBJ2-3, is GAGVSQSPRYKVAKRGQDVALRCDPISGHVSLFWYQQALGQGPEFLTYFQNEAQLDKSGLPSDRFFAERPEGSVSTLKIQRTQQEDSAVYLCASSIGTGADTQYFGPGTRLTVL.

J is TRBJ1-1 and V is TRBV13, with D perhaps matching TRBD1 (5 bases). This CDR3 has 17 amino acids. The V gene lost 2 bases and the J gene lost 5 bases, with 21 bases spanning the gap. Germline CDR1 and CDR2: PRHDT and FYEKMQ (reference sequence). DNA of the CDR3: TGTGCCAGCAGCTTAACTTTAGGGGATGGGACGTCGACTGAAGCTTTCTTT. Protein: CASSLTLGDGTSTEAFF.

This clonotype was seen ten or more times. The chain carries TRBV27 and TRBJ2-1; the D is unclear. V lost 7 bases and J 5 bases, leaving 15 bases between the germline ends. Germline loops: CDR1 MNHEY, CDR2 SMNVEV (reference sequence). This CDR3 contains 14 residues. In DNA form, the CDR3 reads TGTGCCAGCACCCGTGAGGTAGCACACAATGAGCAGTTCTTC. As protein: CASTREVAHNEQFF.

This clonotype was counted between two and nine times. The chain recombines TRBV28 with TRBJ1-1; unclear D gene. Germline lookup yields CDR1 MDHEN and CDR2 SYDVKM. V shed 8 bases and J shed 1 base, with 17 bases lying between them. The CDR3 loop spans 15 amino acids. CDR3 sequence (DNA): TGTGCCAGCCTTACAAAGGGAGGTTGGAACACTGAAGCTTTCTTT. Translated: CASLTKGGWNTEAFF.

The chain combines TRBV20-1 with TRBJ2-1; TRBD2 matches 7 bases. The CDR3 contains 11 residues. Unmatched junction bases numbered 2, after V lost 3 bases and J lost 9 bases. Germline V gives CDR1 DFQATT, CDR2 SNEGSKA (reference sequence). In DNA form, the CDR3 reads TGCAGTGCTAGTACGGGAGGTGAGCAGTTCTTC. It codes for CSASTGGEQFF.

The chain couples TRBV20-1 to TRBJ1-2, with D maybe TRBD1 (5 bases). CDR3 length equals 15 residues. Trimming left V 6 bases short and J 0 bases short, with 17 bases between. Germline CDR1 reads DFQATT; CDR2 reads SNEGSKA (reference sequence). CDR3 in amino acids: CSANRGARSNYGYTF. The CDR3 coding sequence is TGCAGTGCCAACCGAGGGGCGCGTTCTAACTATGGCTACACCTTC.

This clonotype has more than one count but fewer than ten. The CDR3, as DNA: TGTGCCAGCAGTTACCCGGGGCTCACAGATACGCAGTATTTT. This gives the protein CASSYPGLTDTQYF. V usage is TRBV6-8 and J usage is TRBJ2-3; the D gene could be TRBD1 or TRBD2 (5 bases each). CDR1 and CDR2 (germline): MNHGY, SAAAGT. The CDR3 is 14 residues long. V was pared by 2 bases and J by 2 bases, with 8 bases between.

The sample holds many counts of this clonotype. The chain combines TRBV3-1 with TRBJ2-2, with 8 nucleotides matching TRBD2. CDR3 size: 15 residues. Trimming at V came to 4 bases and at J to 6 bases, leaving 7 bases not matched to a gene. Germline V gives CDR1 LGHDT, CDR2 YNNKEL (reference sequence). Here the CDR3 reads CASSPRTSLAGELFF. The CDR3 DNA is TGTGCCAGCAGCCCTCGGACTAGCCTCGCCGGGGAGCTGTTTTTT.

This clonotype came up a few times. CDR3 nucleotides: TGCGCCAGCAGCTTGGGCCAGAGCTCCTACAATGAGCAGTTCTTC. It is translated as CASSLGQSSYNEQFF. The chain has TRBV5-1 and TRBJ2-1, with unresolved D. The CDR3 is 15 residues long. CDR1 and CDR2 from the germline V gene are SGHRS and YFSETQ. Between the trimmed V and J ends, which lost 0 bases and 0 bases, there was a span of 7 bases.

In its sample, this clonotype was seen many times. The chain is built from TRBV6-1 and TRBJ2-1, with D possibly matching TRBD1 (5 bases). V lost 8 bases, J lost 8 bases, and 16 bases lay in between. The CDR3 runs to 13 residues. Germline V CDR1 and CDR2: MNHNS, SASEGT. CDR3 nucleotides: TGTGCCAGCTCGGAGCAGGGCCTCGATGAGCAGTTCTTC. Its protein product is CASSEQGLDEQFF.

This clonotype was counted only a few times. This chain links TRBV20-1 with TRBJ1-1, with a weak D call TRBD1 (6 bases). The CDR3 has 13 residues. Germline CDR1 is DFQATT and CDR2 is SNEGSKA (reference sequence). V was clipped by 4 bases and J by 0 bases, with 9 bases between them. The CDR3 DNA is TGCAGTGCTACGGGACACTTGAACACTGAAGCTTTCTTT. Its protein is CSATGHLNTEAFF.

In DNA form, the CDR3 reads TGTGCCAGCAGCTCAGCCGACGGTATTGGGTCACCCCTCCACTTT. It codes for CASSSADGIGSPLHF. V usage is TRBV7-2 and J usage is TRBJ1-6; no clear D. Germline CDR1 and CDR2: SGHTA and FQGNSA. V gave up 4 bases and J gave up 10 bases, with 17 bases separating them. The CDR3 sequence is 15 residues long.

Comment on this clonotype: A much larger clone differs from this one at a single base, so this may be a read error. The genes are TRBV5-5 and TRBJ2-2; the match to TRBD2 covers 8 bases. This CDR3 has 14 residues. Germline CDR1 SGHKS, CDR2 YYEKEE (reference sequence). This CDR3 reads CASSLGGGTGGLFF. The CDR3, as DNA: TGTGCCAGCAGCTTGGGCGGGGGGACCGGGGGGCTGTTTTTT.

This clonotype has ten or more counts. CDR3 sequence (DNA): TGTGCCAGCAGCTTAGATAATGGGCCAGGGGATGGTGAGCAGTTCTTC. Translation gives CASSLDNGPGDGEQFF. The V call is TRBV11-3, the J call TRBJ2-1, with a tentative D call TRBD1 (6 bases). Germline assignment: CDR1 SGHNT and CDR2 YENEEA. V lost 0 bases and J 9 bases, leaving 18 bases between the germline ends. The CDR3 runs 16 residues.